A selection of T cell receptor beta chains follows, all from one sample in a study of cytomegalovirus exposure and HLA in healthy donors. The protocol was immunoSEQ multiplex PCR, while the TCRdb copy is restricted to in-frame clones and leaves out a portion. The ten most abundant clones cover more than 1.5% of a sample with about 120,000 clones. The sample comprised PBMCs. These receptors originate from a woman between 35 and 50 years old in good health and CMV-seropositive. The CDR3 runs from the conserved cysteine through the conserved F or W. Each record gives: J gene, D gene, V gene, CDR3 DNA, CDR3 protein. D genes are given only for firm matches.

TRBJ2-1,TRBD2,TRBV6-5,TGTGCCAGCAGGCCTAGCGGGTTATTTGAGCAGTTCTTC,CASRPSGLFEQFF
TRBJ2-2,TRBD2,TRBV6-1,TGTGCCAGCAGGCGGGAGGGCGGGGAGCTGTTTTTT,CASRREGGELFF
TRBJ1-1,.,TRBV6-5,TGTGCCAGCACGGGGTGGGCGAACACTGAAGCTTTCTTT,CASTGWANTEAFF
TRBJ2-3,TRBD2,TRBV4-3,TGCGCCAGCAGCCAGGGACTAGCGCCCACGCAGTATTTT,CASSQGLAPTQYF
TRBJ1-2,.,TRBV25-1,TGTGCCAGCAGTGCCAGGGGAAGCCTGGGTGGCTACACCTTC,CASSARGSLGGYTF
TRBJ2-7,TRBD2,TRBV5-1,TGCGCCAGCAGCTACGGACTAGCGGGGTACGAGCAGTACTTC,CASSYGLAGYEQYF
TRBJ2-7,.,TRBV5-6,TGTGCCAGCAGCGTTGACAGCTACGAGCAGTACTTC,CASSVDSYEQYF
TRBJ1-3,.,TRBV19,TGTGCCAGTACCCGGGGGGGCTCTGGAAACACCATATATTTT,CASTRGGSGNTIYF
TRBJ2-2,TRBD1,TRBV7-9,TGTGCCAGCAGCGCAGCAGGGGGCGCAAAGGTGGCCGGGGAGCTGTTTTTT,CASSAAGGAKVAGELFF
TRBJ1-2,TRBD1,TRBV7-9,TGTGCCAGCAGCTCCTACGGGACAGGGTATTTTGGCTACACCTTC,CASSSYGTGYFGYTF
TRBJ1-2,TRBD1,TRBV5-1,TGCGCCAGCAGCTTGGGGGACAGGGGAGACTATGGCTACACCTTC,CASSLGDRGDYGYTF
TRBJ2-7,.,TRBV7-9,TGTGCCGTCAGGGGAGCTCTTCCCTACGAGCAGTACTTC,CAVRGALPYEQYF
TRBJ2-1,.,TRBV4-1,TGCGCCAGCAGCCAACTTCTAGCGTCGGGTGAGCAGTTCTTC,CASSQLLASGEQFF
TRBJ2-1,TRBD2,TRBV29-1,TGCAGCGTTGGGGGGTTAGCGGGACACTACAATGAGCAGTTCTTC,CSVGGLAGHYNEQFF
TRBJ2-3,.,TRBV6-4,TGTGCCAGCAGTATAATAGCGGATACTAGCACAGATACGCAGTATTTT,CASSIIADTSTDTQYF
TRBJ2-1,TRBD2,TRBV18,TGTGCCAGCTCACCACCCCTCACTAGCGATTTCTACAATGAGCAGTTCTTC,CASSPPLTSDFYNEQFF
TRBJ2-7,.,TRBV11-3,TGTGCCAGCAGTCTGAATCAGGGGATGGCCTACGAGCAGTACTTC,CASSLNQGMAYEQYF
TRBJ2-3,TRBD2,TRBV29-1,TGCAGCGTTCGGGAGGTCTACACAGATACGCAGTATTTT,CSVREVYTDTQYF
TRBJ1-5,.,TRBV10-3,TGTGCCATCTGGGCAGGGTCGGCGCGACAGCCCCAGCATTTT,CAIWAGSARQPQHF
TRBJ2-4,.,TRBV6-1,TGTGCCAGCACAGACAGGGCCAAAAACATTCAGTACTTC,CASTDRAKNIQYF
TRBJ2-2,TRBD2,TRBV11-2,TGTGCCAGCAGCTTAAGACTAGCGGGGGCGAACACCGGGGAGCTGTTTTTT,CASSLRLAGANTGELFF
TRBJ1-5,TRBD1,TRBV29-1,TGCAGCGTTGTCCCGACAGGGGCGGATCAGCCCCAGCATTTT,CSVVPTGADQPQHF
TRBJ1-5,.,TRBV7-2,TGTGCCAGCAGCTTTAAAGGCGGAAGGCTTCGGGGAGAGAATCAGCCCCAGCATTTT,CASSFKGGRLRGENQPQHF
TRBJ2-3,.,TRBV27,TGTGCCAGCAGTCGCCGGGATACGCAGTATTTT,CASSRRDTQYF
TRBJ2-7,TRBD1,TRBV7-2,TGTGCCAGCAGCCCCATGACAGGGCTGGGGGAGCAGTACTTC,CASSPMTGLGEQYF
TRBJ1-2,.,TRBV18,TGTGCCAGCTCACCACAATCGCTGGAGTATGGCTACACCTTC,CASSPQSLEYGYTF
TRBJ2-4,TRBD2,TRBV6-5,TGTGCCAGCAGTTACCGCGGGAGAGGAAACATTCAGTACTTC,CASSYRGRGNIQYF
TRBJ2-1,TRBD2,TRBV7-3,TGTGCCAGCAGCTTCCCTCGGACTAGCGGGAGTACATCCTACAATGAGCAGTTCTTC,CASSFPRTSGSTSYNEQFF
TRBJ2-5,TRBD2,TRBV9,TGTGCCAGCAGCGTCTTAGCGGGAGGGCCAGAGACCCAGTACTTC,CASSVLAGGPETQYF
TRBJ2-2,.,TRBV9,TGTGCCAGCAGCGTGGTAGCCGCGAACACCGGGGAGCTGTTTTTT,CASSVVAANTGELFF
TRBJ1-5,TRBD1,TRBV7-2,TGTGCCAGCAGCGCCCGACAGGGTCCGGGACAGCCCCAGCATTTT,CASSARQGPGQPQHF
TRBJ2-7,TRBD1,TRBV29-1,TGCAGCGTACTCACAGGGGAGAGGACCTACGAGCAGTACTTC,CSVLTGERTYEQYF
TRBJ1-5,TRBD1,TRBV19,TGTGCCAGTAGTATTCCGGGACAGGGGTATCAGCCCCAGCATTTT,CASSIPGQGYQPQHF
TRBJ2-5,TRBD1,TRBV28,TGTGCCAGCAGAAAAGTTGACAGGGCGGAGACCCAGTACTTC,CASRKVDRAETQYF
TRBJ1-3,TRBD1,TRBV15,TGTGCCACCAGCCCCCGGGCCATTGACAGGGGGGACACCATATATTTT,CATSPRAIDRGDTIYF
TRBJ2-3,.,TRBV25-1,TGTGCCAGCAGTGAAAGTCTCGGTAGCGCGACGCAGTATTTT,CASSESLGSATQYF